The sequence of this TCR beta chain was determined in a study of STAT5B mutations in CD4+ large granular lymphocyte leukemia. Study-level information: Among healthy controls, a particular HLA allele went with more CDR3 'QG' motifs. Study-wide findings and caveats: Approximately 25% of private leukemic clonotypes occurred rarely in other patients' non-leukemic repertoires. TRBV06-family usage was enriched in top patient clones (8/27) versus controls (2/35).

Controls came from buffy coats of healthy blood donors. V lost 5 bases and J 6 bases, leaving 13 bases between the germline ends. CDR3 length equals 13 residues. The germline V gene encodes CDR1 SGHNT and CDR2 YENEEA. For this clone: The target antigen is unknown.

The repertoire was sequenced with immunoSEQ multiplex PCR; TCRdb's copy has only in-frame clones and lacks some. The data show about 38,000 clones, with almost 85% seen just once and more than 0.9% held by the top ten. The J gene is TRBJ1-1, the V gene TRBV11-3; D gene ambiguous. The source material was CD4+ T cells from blood buffy coats. This sequence originates from a human donor in good health. CDR3 in DNA: TGTGCCAGCAGCCTCCACGAGGACGCTGAAGCTTTCTTT. Translated: CASSLHEDAEAFF.